These 11 T cell receptor beta chains came from one sample sequenced in a study of T cells after yellow fever vaccination. A single record per CDR3 protein comes from TCRdb applying MiXCR to the 5' RACE reads. This sample has 500,000 to 700,000 distinct CDR3 sequences; 15% to 20% occur once, and the top ten carry 14%. The material was PBMCs, obtained 15 days after the yellow fever booster vaccination. All receptors come from a man aged 25-40 years who received the YFV17D yellow fever vaccine.

The chain joins TRBV11-2 to TRBJ2-5; D may be TRBD2 (6 bases). Trimming took 4 bases from V and 4 from J, leaving 19 bases between them. CDR1 and CDR2 (germline): SGHAT, FQNNGV. The CDR3 consists of 16 residues. The CDR3 DNA reads as TGTGCCAGCAGCTCACGACTAGGGGAGATAGGAGAGACCCAGTACTTC. The encoded protein is CASSSRLGEIGETQYF.

The genes are TRBV5-1 and TRBJ2-5, with D tentatively TRBD1 (6 bases). The V gene lost 0 bases and the J gene lost 4 bases, with 13 bases spanning the gap. The CDR3 is 15 amino acids. In germline, CDR1 is SGHRS, CDR2 YFSETQ. The CDR3 sequence is CASSLAGQTPETQYF. The CDR3 bases are TGCGCCAGCAGCTTGGCCGGACAGACTCCAGAGACCCAGTACTTC.

CDR3 in amino acids: CASSLVSSGRDEQYF. The DNA of the CDR3 is TGTGCCAGCAGCTTGGTTTCTAGCGGGAGGGACGAGCAGTACTTC. The chain links TRBV7-2 to TRBJ2-7; 12 positions agree with TRBD2. This CDR3 comprises 15 residues. The junction had 5 bases not matched to a gene; V was cut back by 3 bases and J by 5 bases. Per the germline V gene, CDR1 is SGHTA and CDR2 is FQGNSA.

CDR3 in DNA: TGCAGTGCTCCCACTAGCGGCGCTGCGGATACGCAGTATTTT. As protein: CSAPTSGAADTQYF. The rearrangement uses TRBV20-1 and TRBJ2-3, with TRBD2 matching over 8 bases. The CDR3 sequence is 14 residues long. The V segment lost 5 bases and the J segment 6 bases; nucleotides outside the gene matches: 10. Germline V CDR1 and CDR2: DFQATT, SNEGSKA (reference sequence).

This chain links TRBV6-2 or TRBV6-3 with TRBJ2-1; the D gene is possibly TRBD1 (5 bases). The V end was cut by 7 bases, the J end by 6 bases, with 13 bases between. Germline V gene data show CDR1 as MNHEY and CDR2 as SVGEGT. This CDR3 is built from 13 residues. CDR3 bases: TGTGCCAGCAATCCAGACAGCTTCAATGAGCAGTTCTTC. It yields the protein CASNPDSFNEQFF.

The rearrangement links TRBV10-3 to TRBJ2-5; maybe TRBD2 (5 bases). From germline, CDR1 is ENHRY and CDR2 SYGVKD. The CDR3 covers 13 residues. With 3 bases removed from V and 7 bases from J, the gap between germline ends came to 12 bases. This CDR3 is CAISDSGIGTQYF. The CDR3 DNA reads TGTGCCATCAGTGACTCCGGGATTGGGACCCAGTACTTC.

The chain recombines TRBV7-2 with TRBJ2-1; D remains ambiguous. This CDR3 has 13 residues. V was clipped by 4 bases and J by 10 bases, with 14 bases between them. Germline values: CDR1 SGHTA, CDR2 FQGNSA. As DNA, the CDR3 is TGTGCCAGCAGCTGGACCCCTAGAAACGAGCAGTTCTTC. This gives the protein CASSWTPRNEQFF. The full variable domain, completed using reference TRBV7-2 and TRBJ2-1, is GAGVSQSPSNKVTEKGKDVELRCDPISGHTALYWYRQSLGQGLEFLIYFQGNSAPDKSGLPSDRFSAERTGGSVSTLTIQRTQQEDSAVYLCASSWTPRNEQFFGPGTRLTVL.

This clonotype came up a few times. This CDR3 reads CASSLSREGPEQYF. The CDR3, as DNA: TGTGCCAGCAGCTTAAGTCGGGAGGGTCCCGAGCAGTACTTC. The rearrangement joins TRBV7-2 to TRBJ2-7; 8 bases agree with TRBD2. Losses at the gene ends were 2 bases for V and 6 bases for J; bases not matched to a gene: 6. Germline V gene sequence: CDR1 SGHTA, CDR2 FQGNSA. The CDR3 spans 14 residues.

This clonotype was seen only once. The chain carries TRBV29-1 and TRBJ2-7; TRBD2 aligns across 7 bases. Germline CDR1 reads SQVTM; CDR2 reads ANQGSEA. The CDR3 spans 15 residues. Losses at the gene ends were 0 bases for V and 0 bases for J; bases not matched to a gene: 5. The CDR3: CSVEDPSGTSYEQYF. As DNA, the CDR3 is TGCAGCGTTGAAGATCCGAGCGGGACCTCCTACGAGCAGTACTTC.

This clonotype has a handful of counts. The chain is built from TRBV29-1 and TRBJ2-5; D is undetermined. CDR3 size: 11 residues. The ends were cut back, 8 bases at V and 6 bases at J, with 13 bases in the middle. In germline, CDR1 is SQVTM, CDR2 ANQGSEA. The CDR3 loop reads CSIDNRQTQYF. The CDR3 DNA reads TGCAGCATCGACAATCGCCAGACCCAGTACTTC.

This clonotype has more than one count but fewer than ten. V gene TRBV20-1 combines with J gene TRBJ2-1; D is perhaps TRBD1 or TRBD2 (5 bases each). This CDR3 comprises 14 residues. Trimming shortened V by 3 bases and J by 6 bases, and 15 bases separated the two germline ends. Germline CDR1 reads DFQATT; CDR2 reads SNEGSKA (reference sequence). The CDR3, as DNA: TGCAGTGCTAGGAGGGGACCCAGGACCAATGAGCAGTTCTTC. As protein: CSARRGPRTNEQFF.